This T cell receptor (beta chain) emerged from a study of blood T cell repertoires in COVID-19. Background on the study: Researchers got acute and convalescent COVID-19 samples from the United States, Italy and Spain.

Germline-derived CDR1 and CDR2 are SGDLS and YYNGEE. This CDR3 spans 14 amino acids. V trimming: 3 bases; J trimming: 3 bases; junction bases outside the gene matches: 6. Sequenced by immunoSEQ multiplex PCR; TCRdb stores in-frame clones only, minus some. The profile shows around 70,000 clones, just under 85% of them singletons. Sequencing was done on a sample of peripheral blood. The gene calls are TRBV9 and TRBJ2-7, with TRBD2 matching 7 bases. The receptor was derived from a man between 65 and 80 years old with acute or convalescent COVID-19. The CDR3 DNA reads TGTGCCAGCAGCGAAGGGCCTAGCGGCTACGAGCAGTACTTC. Amino acid sequence: CASSEGPSGYEQYF.